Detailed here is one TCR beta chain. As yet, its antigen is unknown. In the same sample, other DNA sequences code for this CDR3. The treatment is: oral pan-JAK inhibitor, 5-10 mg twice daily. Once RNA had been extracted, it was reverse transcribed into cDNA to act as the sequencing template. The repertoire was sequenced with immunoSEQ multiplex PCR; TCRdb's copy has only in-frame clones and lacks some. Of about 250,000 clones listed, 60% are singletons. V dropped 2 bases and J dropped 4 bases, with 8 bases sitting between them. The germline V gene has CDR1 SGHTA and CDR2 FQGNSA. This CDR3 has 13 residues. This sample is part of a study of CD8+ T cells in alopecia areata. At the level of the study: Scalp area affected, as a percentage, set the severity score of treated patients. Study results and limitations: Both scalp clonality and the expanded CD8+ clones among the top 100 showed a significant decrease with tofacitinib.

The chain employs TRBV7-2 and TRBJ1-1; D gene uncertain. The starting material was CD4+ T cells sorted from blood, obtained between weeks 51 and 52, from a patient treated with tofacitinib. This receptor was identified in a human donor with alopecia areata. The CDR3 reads CASSLTPGTEAFF. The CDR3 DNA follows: TGTGCCAGCAGCTTAACGCCAGGCACTGAAGCTTTCTTT.